The next 16 T cell receptor beta chains were all read from a single sample in a study of blood T cell repertoires in COVID-19. This table comes from immunoSEQ multiplex PCR, and its TCRdb copy is limited to in-frame clones, with some not included. The table includes 250,000 to 300,000 clones, 83% detected once. The sample was peripheral blood. The receptors derive from a man older than 75 with acute or convalescent COVID-19.

This clone was observed a few times. The chain links TRBV18 to TRBJ1-5; D is unresolved. Germline V gives CDR1 KGHSH, CDR2 LQKENI. V was cut by 3 bases and J by 0 bases, with 9 bases left in between. The CDR3 loop spans 15 amino acids. The CDR3 nucleotides are TGTGCCAGCTCACCGTCGCCAGATAGCAATCAGCCCCAGCATTTT. Translating it yields CASSPSPDSNQPQHF.

V usage is TRBV28 and J usage is TRBJ1-2; D perhaps matches TRBD1 (6 bases). Trimming stripped 7 bases from V and 4 bases from J, with 16 bases between. Germline loops: CDR1 MDHEN, CDR2 SYDVKM. This CDR3 is built from 14 residues. CDR3 residues: CASNERGGTYGYTF. CDR3 coding DNA: TGTGCCAGCAATGAAAGGGGGGGAACCTATGGCTACACCTTC.

The chain joins TRBV28 to TRBJ2-5, with D possibly TRBD1 on 5 matching bases. The CDR3 has 12 amino acids. The V end lost 6 bases, the J end lost 5 bases, and 10 bases lay between the germline ends. Per germline, CDR1 MDHEN and CDR2 SYDVKM. DNA of the CDR3: TGTGCCAGCAGGCAAGGGGTGGAGACCCAGTACTTC. Protein product: CASRQGVETQYF. Together with reference TRBV28 and TRBJ2-5, the CDR3 gives the full variable domain: DVKVTQSSRYLVKRTGEKVFLECVQDMDHENMFWYRQDPGLGLRLIYFSYDVKMKEKGDIPEGYSVSREKKERFSLILESASTNQTSMYLCASRQGVETQYFGPGTRLLVL.

The chain combines TRBV11-2 with TRBJ2-5; 13 positions match TRBD2. The CDR3 has 15 amino acids. Germline lookup yields CDR1 SGHAT and CDR2 FQNNGV. V lost 5 bases to trimming and J lost 3 bases; unmatched junction nucleotides: 3. CDR3 nucleotide sequence: TGTGCCAGCAGCGTTACTAGCGGGGGGGAAGAGACCCAGTACTTC. Amino acid sequence: CASSVTSGGEETQYF.

The chain combines TRBV2 with TRBJ1-5; D possibly corresponds to TRBD1 (5 bases). This CDR3 spans 16 amino acids. The V gene's germline CDR1 is SNHLY and CDR2 FYNNEI. The V and J ends lost 2 bases and 2 bases respectively, with 13 bases between them. The CDR3 protein is CASSETMAGGNQPQHF. In DNA, the CDR3 is TGTGCCAGCAGTGAAACCATGGCGGGGGGCAATCAGCCCCAGCATTTT.

This sequence joins TRBV5-4 and TRBJ2-2; possibly TRBD2 for D (5 bases). Between the trimmed V and J ends, which lost 1 base and 3 bases, there was a span of 7 bases. CDR1 SGHNT and CDR2 YYREEE come from the germline V gene (reference sequence). The CDR3 is 14 amino acids. The CDR3 spells CASSLRRDTGELFF. CDR3 in DNA: TGTGCCAGCAGCTTGCGGCGGGACACCGGGGAGCTGTTTTTT.

V is TRBV5-1 and J is TRBJ2-1; a weak D match, TRBD1 (6 bases). The length of the CDR3 is 14 residues. Trimming cost V 0 bases and J 2 bases, with 6 bases left between them. Germline V gene sequence: CDR1 SGHRS, CDR2 YFSETQ. The CDR3 reads CASSLDRAYNEQFF. The CDR3 DNA sequence: TGCGCCAGCAGCTTGGACAGGGCCTACAATGAGCAGTTCTTC.

This clone has more than one count but fewer than ten. V and J are TRBV6-4 and TRBJ2-7, with D unclear. The germline V gene encodes CDR1 MRHNA and CDR2 SNTAGT. CDR3 length: 11 amino acids. The V and J ends lost 2 bases and 6 bases respectively, with 5 bases between them. CDR3 sequence reads: CASSDPGEQYF. In nucleotides, the CDR3 is TGTGCCAGCAGTGACCCAGGCGAGCAGTACTTC.

This clone came up a few times. This chain connects TRBV7-6 to TRBJ2-3, with 12 bases identical to TRBD2. J lost 4 bases, V lost 2 bases, and 7 bases had no gene match. This CDR3 comprises 17 residues. CDR1 SGHVS and CDR2 FNYEAQ come from the germline V gene. DNA for the CDR3: TGTGCCAGCAGCTTAACTAGCGGGAGGATGGGGGCAGATACGCAGTATTTT. It is translated as CASSLTSGRMGADTQYF.

DNA for the CDR3: TGCGCCAGCAGCCAAACCGGGTTGGAAGAGACCCAGTACTTC. It encodes CASSQTGLEETQYF. This chain uses TRBV4-1 with TRBJ2-5; D remains unclear. Per the germline V gene, CDR1 is MGHRA and CDR2 is YSYEKL. The CDR3 is 14 residues long. Trimming left V 2 bases short and J 3 bases short, with 10 bases between.

This clone was counted a single time. This chain uses TRBV11-2 with TRBJ2-1; 7 bases fit TRBD2. CDR1 and CDR2 from the germline V gene are SGHAT and FQNNGV. The CDR3 has 14 amino acids. The ends lost 5 bases at V and 9 bases at J; junction bases unmatched: 10. The CDR3 DNA follows: TGTGCCAGCAGCCCGGGACTATCATGGGGTGAGCAGTTCTTC. Protein product: CASSPGLSWGEQFF.

This chain uses TRBV28 with TRBJ2-7, with 7 bases that match TRBD2. CDR3 length equals 15 residues. V lost 2 bases and J lost 9; bases outside the gene matches: 13. CDR1 is MDHEN and CDR2 is SYDVKM in the germline V gene. CDR3 sequence (DNA): TGTGCCAGCAGTTTACCACCCGGGACTAACGGGTCGCAGTACTTC. Translating it yields CASSLPPGTNGSQYF. The full variable domain, in which reference TRBV28 and TRBJ2-7 provide the parts outside the CDR3, is DVKVTQSSRYLVKRTGEKVFLECVQDMDHENMFWYRQDPGLGLRLIYFSYDVKMKEKGDIPEGYSVSREKKERFSLILESASTNQTSMYLCASSLPPGTNGSQYFGPGTRLTVT.

The rearrangement joins TRBV18 to TRBJ1-3, with D perhaps TRBD1 (6 bases). CDR1 is KGHSH and CDR2 is LQKENI in the germline V gene. The V end was cut by 1 base, the J end by 2 bases, with 9 bases between. CDR3 length equals 15 residues. CDR3 in DNA: TGTGCCAGCTCACCACGGGACACAGCTGGAAACACCATATATTTT. As protein: CASSPRDTAGNTIYF.

V is TRBV28 and J is TRBJ1-4; 8 bases line up with TRBD1. The junction had 10 bases not matched to a gene; V was cut back by 3 bases and J by 7 bases. Germline V gene sequence: CDR1 MDHEN, CDR2 SYDVKM. This CDR3 region has 16 residues. The CDR3 nucleotides are TGTGCCAGCAGTTTCCCCGCCACAGGGGGGCGTGAAAAACTGTTTTTT. Translation: CASSFPATGGREKLFF.

The V and J genes are TRBV10-3 and TRBJ2-3; 8 bases are a match to TRBD2. The length of the CDR3 is 14 residues. Trimming took 10 bases from V and 2 from J; bases not matched to a gene: 8. Germline V gene data show CDR1 as ENHRY and CDR2 as SYGVKD. The CDR3 loop reads CATGAGGITDTQYF. In DNA form, the CDR3 reads TGTGCCACTGGCGCGGGGGGTATCACAGATACGCAGTATTTT.

The rearrangement uses TRBV7-2 and TRBJ2-5; D is possibly TRBD2 (6 bases). CDR3 length: 16 residues. The germline CDR1 and CDR2 sequences are SGHTA and FQGNSA. Trimming stripped 5 bases from V and 1 base from J, with 17 bases between. CDR3 sequence (DNA): TGTGCCAGCAGCCTGGCCATCTCTAGCGCCCAAGAGACCCAGTACTTC. Protein: CASSLAISSAQETQYF. The whole variable domain, remainder taken from reference TRBV7-2 and TRBJ2-5, is GAGVSQSPSNKVTEKGKDVELRCDPISGHTALYWYRQSLGQGLEFLIYFQGNSAPDKSGLPSDRFSAERTGGSVSTLTIQRTQQEDSAVYLCASSLAISSAQETQYFGPGTRLLVL.